This is a list of T cell receptor beta chains from one sample in a study of molecular identifiers for immune sequencing clone quantification. TCRdb processed the PCR reads anew with MiXCR; each CDR3 protein has one entry. The sample lists about 640,000 distinct CDR3 sequences, 15% to 20% seen once, with about 0.9% in the top ten. The sample was naive CD8+ T cells from blood, with Jurkat cell RNA spiked in. The receptors here all came from a human donor in good health. Some libraries in this study had Jurkat cell RNA spiked in. Both conserved end residues are part of each CDR3. A D gene is named only where the DNA matches it firmly. The size entry is marked missing in some rows and otherwise reads once, few, many or a size class.

j_call	clone_size	d_call	v_call	cdr3_aa	cdr3_nt
TRBJ1-2	many	-	TRBV29-1	CSVDHGYTF	TGCAGCGTTGATCATGGCTACACCTTC
TRBJ1-5	many	-	TRBV19	CASSIGSVSNQPQHF	TGTGCCAGTAGTATCGGTTCGGTTAGCAATCAGCCCCAGCATTTT
TRBJ1-2	many	-	TRBV6-2/TRBV6-3	CASSLGADYGYTF	TGTGCCAGCAGTTTGGGGGCCGATTATGGCTACACCTTC
TRBJ2-5	many	-	TRBV5-5	CASRQETAYQETQYF	TGTGCCAGCAGACAAGAAACAGCTTACCAAGAGACCCAGTACTTC
TRBJ2-1	few	-	TRBV20-1	CSARAHNSYNEQFF	TGCAGTGCTAGGGCTCATAACTCCTACAATGAGCAGTTCTTC
TRBJ2-5	many	-	TRBV20-1	CSARVSGPYQETQYF	TGCAGTGCTAGAGTGTCAGGGCCTTACCAAGAGACCCAGTACTTC
TRBJ1-2	few	-	TRBV30	CAWTDGYYGYTF	TGTGCCTGGACTGACGGCTACTATGGCTACACCTTC
TRBJ2-2	many	-	TRBV7-7	CASSPAVTQNTGELFF	TGTGCCAGCAGCCCCGCGGTGACGCAGAACACCGGGGAGCTGTTTTTT
TRBJ2-7	-	TRBD2	TRBV6-2/TRBV6-3	CASSYWTSGSSYEQYF	TGTGCCAGCAGTTACTGGACTAGCGGCAGCTCCTACGAGCAGTACTTC
TRBJ2-7	many	-	TRBV9	CASSVSGAGGYEQYF	TGTGCCAGCAGCGTATCTGGGGCGGGTGGCTACGAGCAGTACTTC
TRBJ2-7	many	TRBD1	TRBV4-3	CASSQDDGTGDEQYF	TGCGCCAGCAGCCAAGATGATGGGACAGGGGATGAGCAGTACTTC
TRBJ2-5	-	-	TRBV24-1	CATGAAQVETQYF	TGTGCCACCGGTGCAGCACAGGTAGAGACCCAGTACTTC
TRBJ1-2	many	-	TRBV7-9	CASSQAWSGWSYGYTF	TGTGCCAGCAGCCAAGCGTGGAGTGGTTGGTCCTATGGCTACACCTTC
TRBJ2-3	many	-	TRBV28	CASSYPRAQGGDTQYF	TGTGCCAGCAGTTATCCCCGGGCCCAAGGGGGGGATACGCAGTATTTT
TRBJ2-3	many	-	TRBV7-2	CASSLVLQTPTDTQYF	TGTGCCAGCAGCTTAGTACTTCAAACCCCCACAGATACGCAGTATTTT
TRBJ2-7	many	-	TRBV27	CASSFGGGLYF	TGTGCCAGCAGTTTCGGCGGAGGTCTGTACTTC
TRBJ2-7	-	-	TRBV11-2	CASSLDFLGKNALDEQYF	TGTGCCAGCAGCTTAGATTTCCTGGGGAAAAATGCGCTGGACGAGCAGTACTTC
TRBJ2-7	-	TRBD1	TRBV28	CASSYGPGQYYYEQYF	TGTGCCAGCAGTTACGGACCGGGACAGTATTATTACGAGCAGTACTTC
TRBJ2-1	-	-	TRBV28	CASTLGGRAYNEQFF	TGTGCCAGCACCCTAGGGGGGAGAGCCTACAATGAGCAGTTCTTC
TRBJ2-7	many	TRBD1	TRBV29-1	CSVRDRDYEQYF	TGCAGCGTACGGGACAGAGACTACGAGCAGTACTTC
TRBJ2-5	few	TRBD1	TRBV12-3/TRBV12-4	CASSLPGQWKTQYF	TGTGCCAGCAGTTTACCGGGACAGTGGAAGACCCAGTACTTC
TRBJ2-7	many	-	TRBV5-1	CASSAGQPEQYF	TGCGCCAGCAGCGCGGGACAGCCCGAGCAGTACTTC
TRBJ1-1	-	-	TRBV13	CASNREITEAFF	TGTGCCAGCAACCGTGAGATCACTGAAGCTTTCTTT
TRBJ1-2	many	TRBD1	TRBV5-4	CASSLEGTGGPSAYGYTF	TGTGCCAGCAGCTTGGAAGGGACAGGGGGCCCTTCGGCCTATGGCTACACCTTC
TRBJ1-5	many	-	TRBV7-9	CASSLVGGAGQPQHF	TGTGCCAGCAGCTTAGTGGGGGGGGCAGGGCAGCCCCAGCATTTT
TRBJ2-7	many	TRBD1	TRBV3-1	CASSHPGQGAHEQYF	TGTGCCAGCAGCCACCCGGGACAGGGGGCCCACGAGCAGTACTTC
TRBJ1-5	few	-	TRBV6-2/TRBV6-3	CASRLGGAWDQPQHF	TGTGCCAGCAGATTGGGGGGGGCGTGGGATCAGCCCCAGCATTTT
TRBJ2-7	many	-	TRBV13	CASSPGTSPHEQYF	TGTGCCAGCAGCCCAGGGACCAGCCCCCACGAGCAGTACTTC
TRBJ2-1	-	-	TRBV11-2	CATGQGFNEQFF	TGTGCCACAGGGCAGGGATTCAATGAGCAGTTCTTC
TRBJ2-7	many	TRBD2	TRBV7-9	CASGGGYEQYF	TGTGCCAGCGGGGGGGGCTACGAGCAGTACTTC
TRBJ2-7	-	TRBD2	TRBV4-3	CASSQGWVAGSPSYEQYF	TGCGCCAGCAGCCAAGGCTGGGTAGCGGGATCCCCCTCCTACGAGCAGTACTTC
TRBJ2-5	few	TRBD1	TRBV29-1	CSVQGVSLEGEAQYF	TGCAGCGTACAGGGGGTTTCCCTTGAAGGAGAGGCCCAGTACTTC
TRBJ2-7	many	TRBD1	TRBV19	CASSNGQGAYEQYF	TGTGCCAGTAGTAACGGACAGGGGGCTTACGAGCAGTACTTC
TRBJ1-1	many	TRBD1	TRBV7-9	CASSLITGGIINTEAFF	TGTGCCAGCAGCTTAATCACAGGGGGGATTATTAACACTGAAGCTTTCTTT
TRBJ1-1	many	-	TRBV7-6	CASSLEPGRLNTEAFF	TGTGCCAGCAGCTTAGAACCGGGACGCTTGAACACTGAAGCTTTCTTT
TRBJ2-3	many	TRBD2	TRBV18	CASSGRGPSTSGRNTDTQYF	TGTGCCAGCTCCGGGCGGGGTCCTTCGACTAGCGGGAGAAACACAGATACGCAGTATTTT
TRBJ1-1	many	TRBD1	TRBV29-1	CSVVTGGGEAFF	TGCAGCGTAGTGACAGGGGGAGGTGAAGCTTTCTTT
TRBJ2-1	many	-	TRBV7-2	CASSYDSNNEQFF	TGTGCCAGCAGCTATGACAGTAACAATGAGCAGTTCTTC
TRBJ2-1	few	-	TRBV12-3/TRBV12-4	CASSFPGEDEQFF	TGTGCCAGCAGTTTCCCCGGCGAAGATGAGCAGTTCTTC
TRBJ1-4	many	-	TRBV7-2	CASSQAGARIATNEKLFF	TGTGCCAGCAGCCAGGCGGGGGCTAGGATTGCAACTAATGAAAAACTGTTTTTT
TRBJ1-6	-	-	TRBV4-3	CASSQVPPGRWGVSPLHF	TGCGCCAGCAGCCAAGTTCCCCCAGGGCGCTGGGGTGTGTCACCCCTCCACTTT
TRBJ2-2	-	TRBD1	TRBV11-2	CASSLVRTGNTGELFF	TGTGCCAGCAGCTTAGTCAGGACAGGGAACACCGGGGAGCTGTTTTTT
TRBJ2-7	many	-	TRBV7-9	CASSSDGRATYEQYF	TGTGCCAGCAGCTCTGACGGACGGGCCACCTACGAGCAGTACTTC
TRBJ2-7	-	-	TRBV2	CASSEGLQYEQYF	TGTGCCAGCAGTGAAGGACTACAATACGAGCAGTACTTC
TRBJ2-7	few	-	TRBV7-2	CASSDSLGIGYYEQYF	TGTGCCAGCAGCGATAGTCTGGGGATAGGCTACTACGAGCAGTACTTC
TRBJ2-1	-	TRBD2	TRBV15	CATSRDWEGKRGGIYNEQFF	TGTGCCACCAGCAGAGATTGGGAAGGGAAGCGGGGGGGCATCTACAATGAGCAGTTCTTC
TRBJ2-5	many	-	TRBV7-9	CASSPLARYQETQYF	TGTGCCAGCAGCCCGCTCGCGCGGTACCAAGAGACCCAGTACTTC
TRBJ2-7	few	TRBD1	TRBV4-1	CASSQEDREVYEQYF	TGCGCCAGCAGCCAAGAGGACAGGGAGGTATACGAGCAGTACTTC
TRBJ2-7	many	TRBD1	TRBV27	CASRQGAFYEQYF	TGTGCCAGCAGACAGGGGGCTTTCTACGAGCAGTACTTC
TRBJ2-5	many	TRBD1	TRBV28	CASRITGTGVQETQYF	TGTGCCAGCAGAATAACCGGGACAGGGGTCCAAGAGACCCAGTACTTC